This T cell receptor beta chain is from a study of CD8 T cells in Susac syndrome (dated by TCRdb to about 2019). Regarding the research as a whole: Whether CD8+ T cell activation and differentiation in Susac syndrome was antigen driven was tested using repertoire sequencing. The clonality of the CD8+ T cell repertoire was compared across approximately twelve healthy donors, some 14 Susac syndrome patients and fewer than 16 multiple sclerosis patients. Study-wide conclusions, independent of this receptor: The TCR sequencing and HLA analysis was acknowledged to have included a relatively small number of individuals.

Peripheral blood CD8+ and CD4+ T cells from healthy donors, Susac syndrome patients and multiple sclerosis patients were profiled using high-throughput TCR beta sequencing. Treatment-naive patients with stable or active relapsing-remitting disease fulfilling revised McDonald criteria were used as multiple sclerosis controls. CD8+ TEMRA cells were enriched by FACS, while bulk CD8+ and CD4+ T cells were purified by magnetic negative isolation. Blood was drawn into EDTA tubes, processed within 24 hours, and PBMCs were isolated by density gradient centrifugation. PBMCs intended for TCR sequencing were cryopreserved in liquid nitrogen and were subsequently thawed in a 37 degrees C water bath. Purity of sorted or isolated CD4+, CD8+ and CD8+ TEMRA cells was at least 90%. Of note for this clonotype: The antigen this receptor binds is unknown. Per-base qualities were not stored, and no clone one base away is much larger.

Based on the germline V gene, the CDR1 and CDR2 sequences are ENHRY and SYGVKD. The V end gives up 6 bases and the J end 3 bases, leaving 8 bases in the junction not matched to a gene. The CDR3, cysteine through phenylalanine, is 16 amino acids long. The sequence is cut down to CDR3 DNA, 48 bases in frame from base 1. RNA was extracted with the RNeasy kit and 0.5 to 1 ug was reverse transcribed using random hexamers. TCR beta CDR3 regions were amplified with the immunoSEQ multiplex PCR assay covering 54 Vbeta and 13 Jbeta segments. PCR amplification bias was corrected by using a synthetic template baseline for primer optimization and computational correction. For the original study's pipeline: Reads were annotated to V, D and J genes per IMGT and analyzed with immunoSEQ Analyzer, keeping only productive sequences. To calculate clonality, Shannon entropy was normalized by log2 of the number of productive unique sequences and then subtracted from one. Public and private clones were assessed among the 100 most prevalent clones of each patient and control. Clones were defined as Susac-specific if absent from the healthy and MS cohorts, from roughly 1,100 published viral clones and from other ImmuneACCESS disease sequences. The public reads were run again by TCRdb, first through fastp at Q25 and then through MiXCR, and only productive beta chains were kept. Rows with one shared CDR3 protein collapse into an entry with the most common genes and DNA. TCRdb's processing, not the authors', yielded these V and J calls. The sample includes 250,000 to 300,000 distinct CDR3 sequences, with 75% to 90% observed a single time. Of the sample, approximately 0.2% falls within the top ten clones.

The chain couples TRBV10-3 to TRBJ1-4; TRBD1 matches 9 bases in the middle. The source of this sequence is a human donor with multiple sclerosis. The sample was CD8+ T cells from PBMCs. This receptor has the CDR3 CAISRTGEGANEKLFF. The nucleotide sequence is TGTGCCATCAGCCGGACAGGGGAGGGGGCTAATGAAAAACTGTTTTTT.